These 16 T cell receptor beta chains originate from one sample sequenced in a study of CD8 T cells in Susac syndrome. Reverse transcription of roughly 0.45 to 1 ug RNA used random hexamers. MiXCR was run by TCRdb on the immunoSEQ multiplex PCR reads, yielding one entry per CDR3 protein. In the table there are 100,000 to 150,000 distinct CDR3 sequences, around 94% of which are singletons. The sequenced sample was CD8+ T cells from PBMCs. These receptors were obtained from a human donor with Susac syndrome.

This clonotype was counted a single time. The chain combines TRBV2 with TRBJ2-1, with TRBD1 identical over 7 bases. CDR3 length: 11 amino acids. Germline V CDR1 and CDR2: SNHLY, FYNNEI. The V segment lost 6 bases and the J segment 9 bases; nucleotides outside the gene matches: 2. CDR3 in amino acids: CASRTGSEQFF. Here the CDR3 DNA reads TGTGCCAGCAGGACAGGGAGTGAGCAGTTCTTC.

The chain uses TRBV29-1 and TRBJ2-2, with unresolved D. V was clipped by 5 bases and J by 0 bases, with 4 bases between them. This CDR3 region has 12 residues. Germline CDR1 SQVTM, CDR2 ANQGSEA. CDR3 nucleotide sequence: TGCAGCGTTAAAGCGAACACCGGGGAGCTGTTTTTT. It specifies CSVKANTGELFF.

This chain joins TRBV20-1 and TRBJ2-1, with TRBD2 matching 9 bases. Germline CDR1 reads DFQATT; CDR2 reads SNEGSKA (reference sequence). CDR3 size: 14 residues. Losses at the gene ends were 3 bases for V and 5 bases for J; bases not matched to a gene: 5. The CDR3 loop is CSARREGDHNEQFF. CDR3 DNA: TGCAGTGCTAGGCGGGAGGGGGACCACAATGAGCAGTTCTTC.

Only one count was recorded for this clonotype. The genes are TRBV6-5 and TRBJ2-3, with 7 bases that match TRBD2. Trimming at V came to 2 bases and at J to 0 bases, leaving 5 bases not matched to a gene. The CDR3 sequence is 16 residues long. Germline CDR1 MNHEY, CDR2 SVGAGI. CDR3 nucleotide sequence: TGTGCCAGCAGTTACGAGGCTAGCGGTAGCACAGATACGCAGTATTTT. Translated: CASSYEASGSTDTQYF.

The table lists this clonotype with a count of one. In nucleotides, the CDR3 is TGTGCCAGCCGCTCGCGAACCTACGAGCAGTACTTC. Translated: CASRSRTYEQYF. This chain links TRBV12-3 or TRBV12-4 with TRBJ2-7; D unresolved. The CDR3 has 12 amino acids. The V and J ends lost 8 bases and 2 bases respectively, with 10 bases between them.

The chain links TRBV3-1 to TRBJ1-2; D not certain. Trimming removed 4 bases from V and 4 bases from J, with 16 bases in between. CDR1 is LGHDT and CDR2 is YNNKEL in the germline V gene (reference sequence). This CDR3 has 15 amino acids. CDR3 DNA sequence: TGTGCCAGCAGCCCCATCCTCGAGGGTTTCTATGGCTACACCTTC. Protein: CASSPILEGFYGYTF.

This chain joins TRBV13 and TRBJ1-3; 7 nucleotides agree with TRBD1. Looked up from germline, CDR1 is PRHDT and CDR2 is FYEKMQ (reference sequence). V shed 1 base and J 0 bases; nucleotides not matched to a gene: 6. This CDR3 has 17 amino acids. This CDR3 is CASSLEGQINSGNTIYF. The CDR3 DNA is TGTGCCAGCAGCTTAGAGGGACAGATAAACTCTGGAAACACCATATATTTT.

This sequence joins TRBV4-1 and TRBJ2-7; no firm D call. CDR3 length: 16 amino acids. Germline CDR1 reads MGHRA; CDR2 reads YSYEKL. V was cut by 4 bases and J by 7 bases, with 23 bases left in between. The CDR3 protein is CASSPETPTSSEEQYF. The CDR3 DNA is TGCGCCAGCAGCCCCGAGACCCCTACGTCCTCGGAAGAGCAGTACTTC.

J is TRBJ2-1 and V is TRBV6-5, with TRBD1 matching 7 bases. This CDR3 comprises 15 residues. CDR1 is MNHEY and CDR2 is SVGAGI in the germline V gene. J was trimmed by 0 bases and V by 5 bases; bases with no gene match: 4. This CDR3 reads CASSPDRDSYNEQFF. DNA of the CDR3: TGTGCCAGCAGTCCAGACAGGGACTCCTACAATGAGCAGTTCTTC.

The CDR3 sequence: CASSLGQETNYGYTF. The CDR3 nucleotides read TGCGCCAGCAGCTTGGGACAGGAGACTAACTATGGCTACACCTTC. The rearrangement uses TRBV5-1 and TRBJ1-2; TRBD1 might be the D (6 bases). This CDR3 spans 15 amino acids. The V gene lost 0 bases and the J gene lost 0 bases, with 9 bases spanning the gap. Per germline, CDR1 SGHRS and CDR2 YFSETQ.

As DNA, the CDR3 is TGTGCCAGCAGCCTGACGGGCGCGCTTCTCTACGAGCAGTACTTC. Amino acids: CASSLTGALLYEQYF. V and J are TRBV5-4 and TRBJ2-7; D unresolved. CDR1 and CDR2 from the germline V gene are SGHNT and YYREEE (reference sequence). V dropped 4 bases and J dropped 3 bases, with 17 bases sitting between them. The CDR3 loop spans 15 amino acids.

The CDR3 protein is CSVEGTSGTYEQYF. CDR3 bases: TGCAGCGTTGAAGGGACTAGCGGGACCTACGAGCAGTACTTC. The genes are TRBV29-1 and TRBJ2-7; TRBD2 agrees at 12 bases. The junction had 0 bases not matched to a gene; V was cut back by 1 base and J by 2 bases. This CDR3 is built from 14 residues. Germline lookup yields CDR1 SQVTM and CDR2 ANQGSEA.

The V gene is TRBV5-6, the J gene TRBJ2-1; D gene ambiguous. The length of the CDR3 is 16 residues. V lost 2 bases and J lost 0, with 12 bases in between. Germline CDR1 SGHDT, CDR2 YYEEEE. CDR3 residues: CASSFTLELSYNEQFF. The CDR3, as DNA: TGTGCCAGCAGCTTTACCTTAGAACTCTCCTACAATGAGCAGTTCTTC.

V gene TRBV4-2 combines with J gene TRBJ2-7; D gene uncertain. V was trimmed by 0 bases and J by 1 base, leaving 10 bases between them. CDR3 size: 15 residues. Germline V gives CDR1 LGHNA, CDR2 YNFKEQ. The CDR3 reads CASSQENSRSYEQYF. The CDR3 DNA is TGTGCCAGCAGCCAAGAGAACAGTCGGTCCTACGAGCAGTACTTC.

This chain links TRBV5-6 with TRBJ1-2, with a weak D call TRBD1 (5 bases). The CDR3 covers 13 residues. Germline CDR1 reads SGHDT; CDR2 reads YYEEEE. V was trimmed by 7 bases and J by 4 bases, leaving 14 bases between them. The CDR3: CASEEGIGYGYTF. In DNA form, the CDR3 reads TGTGCCAGCGAGGAGGGGATTGGCTATGGCTACACCTTC.

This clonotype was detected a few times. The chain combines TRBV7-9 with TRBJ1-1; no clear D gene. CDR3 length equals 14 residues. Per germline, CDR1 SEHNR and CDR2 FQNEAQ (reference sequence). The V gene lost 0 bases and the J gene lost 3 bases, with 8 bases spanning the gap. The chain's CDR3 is CASSLALGDTEAFF. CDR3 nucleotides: TGTGCCAGCAGCTTAGCCCTGGGTGACACTGAAGCTTTCTTT.